These 26 T cell receptor beta chains came from one sample sequenced in a study of blood T cell repertoires in COVID-19. Measured with immunoSEQ multiplex PCR; TCRdb has only the in-frame clones, and not every one. Of 250,000 to 300,000 clones listed, around 86% were seen once; the top ten hold about 14%. Source material: PBMCs or T cells enriched from blood (not recorded which). All receptors come from a man between 18 and 35 years old who had recovered from COVID-19.

On this clone: Other DNA sequences in the sample encode the same CDR3. V gene TRBV5-1 combines with J gene TRBJ1-1, with a possible D match to TRBD1 (6 bases). The V and J ends lost 0 bases and 1 base respectively, with 7 bases between them. This CDR3 comprises 14 residues. CDR1 SGHRS and CDR2 YFSETQ come from the germline V gene. The CDR3 sequence: CASSLDRANTEAFF. The CDR3 coding sequence is TGCGCCAGCAGCTTGGACAGGGCGAACACTGAAGCTTTCTTT.

This chain joins TRBV3-1 (or the pseudogene TRBV3-2) and TRBJ2-5, with 9 bases that match TRBD1. This CDR3 has 15 residues. Germline V lookup: CDR1 LGHDT, CDR2 YNNKEL (reference sequence). J lost 4 bases, V lost 2 bases, and 5 bases had no gene match. In nucleotides, the CDR3 is TGTGCCAGCAGCCAAACGACAGGGGGGCCAGAGACCCAGTACTTC. This codes for CASSQTTGGPETQYF.

This chain connects TRBV5-6 to TRBJ1-2; 9 nucleotides agree with TRBD1. J lost 8 bases, V lost 5 bases, and 7 bases had no gene match. From germline, CDR1 is SGHDT and CDR2 YYEEEE. CDR3 size: 13 residues. The CDR3 DNA is TGTGCCAGCAGATGGAGGACAGGGGAAGGCTACACCTTC. Residues: CASRWRTGEGYTF.

The rearrangement uses TRBV3-1 (or the pseudogene TRBV3-2) and TRBJ2-3, with D tentatively TRBD2 (5 bases). CDR3 length equals 13 residues. Per the germline V gene, CDR1 is LGHDT and CDR2 is YNNKEL (reference sequence). V was clipped by 1 base and J by 6 bases, with 8 bases between them. The CDR3 is CASSQVDWDTQYF. The CDR3 DNA sequence: TGTGCCAGCAGCCAAGTGGACTGGGATACGCAGTATTTT.

The chain is built from TRBV19 and TRBJ1-1; D gene uncertain. The germline V and J ends were trimmed by 3 bases and 1 base, with 9 bases remaining between them. This CDR3 spans 14 amino acids. Germline V CDR1 and CDR2: LNHDA, SQIVND (reference sequence). The CDR3 DNA sequence: TGTGCCAGTAGTATGGGCAGAGAGAACACTGAAGCTTTCTTT. Translating it yields CASSMGRENTEAFF.

The chain combines TRBV3-1 (or the pseudogene TRBV3-2) with TRBJ2-7; D is perhaps TRBD1 (6 bases). This CDR3 is 16 amino acids long. Germline loops: CDR1 LGHDT, CDR2 YNNKEL (reference sequence). V was pared by 0 bases and J by 0 bases, with 12 bases between. This chain's CDR3 is CASSQDWGQGSYEQYF. The CDR3 DNA is TGTGCCAGCAGCCAAGATTGGGGGCAGGGCTCCTACGAGCAGTACTTC.

Concerning this clone itself: Compared with germline, one end of the junction differs, possibly owing to a read error. The chain combines TRBV7-7 with TRBJ2-5; possibly TRBD2 for D (6 bases). This CDR3 region has 15 residues. From germline, CDR1 is SSHAT and CDR2 FNYEAQ (reference sequence). CDR3 nucleotide sequence: TGTGCTAGCAGCTTATCTAGCGTTCGGGGAGAGACCCAGTACTTC. Its translation is CASSLSSVRGETQYF.

The chain recombines TRBV7-9 with TRBJ2-1; a possible D gene is TRBD1 (5 bases). CDR1 and CDR2 from the germline V gene are SEHNR and FQNEAQ (reference sequence). V was trimmed by 6 bases and J by 10 bases, leaving 19 bases between them. CDR3 length: 14 amino acids. The CDR3 reads CASRPDIRQWEQFF. In DNA form, the CDR3 reads TGTGCCAGCAGACCGGACATCCGACAATGGGAGCAGTTCTTC.

The chain has TRBV5-6 and TRBJ2-7; 10 bases are a match to TRBD1. The CDR3 sequence is 15 residues long. V lost 7 bases to trimming and J lost 0 bases; unmatched junction nucleotides: 7. Germline lookup yields CDR1 SGHDT and CDR2 YYEEEE. This CDR3 is CASAKRDRGSYEQYF. The CDR3 DNA sequence: TGTGCCAGCGCAAAAAGGGACAGGGGCTCCTACGAGCAGTACTTC.

The CDR3 region has the DNA TGTGCCAGCAGCCAAGGGCTAGTTGACGAGCAGTACTTC. It yields the protein CASSQGLVDEQYF. The chain is built from TRBV4-2 and TRBJ2-7; unclear D gene. The CDR3 length is 13 residues. CDR1 and CDR2 from the germline V gene are LGHNA and YNFKEQ. V lost 1 base to trimming and J lost 5 bases, with 9 bases between them.

This clone is a singleton in its sample. Sequence at one end of the junction differs from germline and may be a read error. This chain uses TRBV29-1 with TRBJ1-2, with D unresolved. This CDR3 spans 11 amino acids. Germline CDR1 is SQVTM and CDR2 is ANQGSEA. The CDR3 loop reads CSVQRLELPAF. The CDR3 DNA reads as TGCAGCGTCCAAAGACTCGAACTCCCCGCCTTC.

This chain uses TRBV6-2 or TRBV6-3 with TRBJ2-7, with 8 bases matching TRBD2. This CDR3 comprises 15 residues. V lost 0 bases and J lost 4; bases outside the gene matches: 5. The germline CDR1 and CDR2 sequences are MNHEY and SVGEGT. The CDR3 DNA sequence: TGTGCCAGCAGTTACTCGTCTGCGGGAGGTTACGAGCAGTACTTC. Protein product: CASSYSSAGGYEQYF.

The chain combines TRBV3-1 (or the pseudogene TRBV3-2) with TRBJ1-2; no clear D gene. This CDR3 region has 14 residues. CDR1 is LGHDT and CDR2 is YNNKEL in the germline V gene (reference sequence). The V and J ends lost 3 bases and 4 bases respectively, with 12 bases between them. CDR3: CASSHASPSYGYTF. As DNA, the CDR3 is TGTGCCAGCAGCCATGCCTCACCCAGCTATGGCTACACCTTC.

The J gene is TRBJ1-6, the V gene TRBV7-9; TRBD1 agrees at 9 bases. V was pared by 1 base and J by 10 bases, with 8 bases of the junction left unmatched. The germline V gene has CDR1 SEHNR and CDR2 FQNEAQ (reference sequence). This CDR3 has 16 amino acids. This CDR3 is CASSLDPGQGGSPLHF. Written as DNA, the CDR3 is TGTGCCAGCAGCTTAGACCCGGGACAGGGTGGGTCACCCCTCCACTTT.

This sequence joins TRBV7-9 and TRBJ2-1; 7 bases map to TRBD2. Germline values: CDR1 SEHNR, CDR2 FQNEAQ (reference sequence). Trimming took 1 base from V and 7 from J; bases not matched to a gene: 4. The CDR3 covers 14 residues. The CDR3 protein is CASSLGTRMNEQFF. CDR3 coding DNA: TGTGCCAGCAGCTTAGGGACTAGAATGAATGAGCAGTTCTTC.

V and J are TRBV7-9 and TRBJ1-4; 7 nucleotides line up with TRBD1. This CDR3 region has 15 residues. In germline, CDR1 is SEHNR, CDR2 FQNEAQ (reference sequence). V lost 4 bases and J lost 3; bases outside the gene matches: 5. The CDR3 DNA is TGTGCCAGCAGCTCCTGGACAGGATCTAATGAAAAACTGTTTTTT. Protein sequence: CASSSWTGSNEKLFF.

The chain is built from TRBV7-6 and TRBJ2-1; 10 nucleotides match TRBD2. After removal of 2 bases from V and 10 bases from J, the junction contained 8 bases not matched to a gene. This CDR3 spans 15 amino acids. Germline V gene data show CDR1 as SGHVS and CDR2 as FNYEAQ. In nucleotides, the CDR3 is TGTGCCAGCAGCTTATCCGGGACTAGCGAAATGGAGCAGTTCTTC. Protein: CASSLSGTSEMEQFF.

V gene TRBV4-1 combines with J gene TRBJ1-6, with a possible D match to TRBD1 (5 bases). Germline CDR1 is MGHRA and CDR2 is YSYEKL. The CDR3 has 15 residues. Trimming removed 0 bases from V and 7 bases from J, with 10 bases in between. DNA for the CDR3: TGCGCCAGCAGCCAAGAAGGGGCAGAGAATTCACCCCTCCACTTT. Protein sequence: CASSQEGAENSPLHF.

This chain uses TRBV4-1 with TRBJ1-5, with 7 bases matching TRBD1. CDR3 length equals 17 residues. Per germline, CDR1 MGHRA and CDR2 YSYEKL. V lost 1 base, J lost 4 bases, and 10 bases stayed unmatched. DNA of the CDR3: TGCGCCAGCAGCCAAGTTTCAGGGGGTGGGAATAATCAGCCCCAGCATTTT. It is translated as CASSQVSGGGNNQPQHF.

J is TRBJ1-1 and V is TRBV5-1; TRBD1 matches 11 bases. Germline CDR1 and CDR2: SGHRS and YFSETQ. With 4 bases clipped from V and 6 bases from J, the junction kept 14 bases outside the gene matches. This CDR3 comprises 17 residues. The CDR3 nucleotides read TGCGCCAGCAGCCCTTGGGGTAAGGACAGGGGGCGCCCTGAAGCTTTCTTT. This codes for CASSPWGKDRGRPEAFF.

This sequence joins TRBV5-1 and TRBJ1-1; D possibly corresponds to TRBD1 (5 bases). This CDR3 spans 13 amino acids. Germline-derived CDR1 and CDR2 are SGHRS and YFSETQ. Trimming shortened V by 5 bases and J by 4 bases, and 12 bases separated the two germline ends. CDR3 in amino acids: CASRPSGSTEAFF. CDR3 nucleotide sequence: TGCGCCAGCAGGCCCTCAGGGTCCACTGAAGCTTTCTTT.

The rearrangement joins TRBV13 to TRBJ2-7; maybe TRBD1 (5 bases). Trimming pared 0 bases from V and 5 bases from J, leaving 14 bases between. In germline, CDR1 is PRHDT, CDR2 FYEKMQ (reference sequence). CDR3 length equals 15 residues. The CDR3 loop is CASSLGRGRVDEQYF. The CDR3 DNA is TGTGCCAGCAGCTTAGGTCGTGGCAGGGTTGACGAGCAGTACTTC.

The rearrangement joins TRBV7-9 to TRBJ2-1; TRBD2 matches at 11 bases. Losses at the gene ends were 0 bases for V and 8 bases for J; bases not matched to a gene: 6. Looked up from germline, CDR1 is SEHNR and CDR2 is FQNEAQ (reference sequence). This CDR3 spans 16 amino acids. The CDR3 DNA reads TGTGCCAGCAGCTTAGCGTCCACTAGCGGGAGCGATGAGCAGTTCTTC. It translates to CASSLASTSGSDEQFF.

The chain is built from TRBV29-1 and TRBJ1-2; weak D call: TRBD1 (5 bases). Trimming shortened V by 6 bases and J by 7 bases, and 18 bases separated the two germline ends. Germline assignment: CDR1 SQVTM and CDR2 ANQGSEA. The CDR3 runs to 13 residues. CDR3 in amino acids: CSVASQGFGGYTF. CDR3 bases: TGCAGCGTCGCTAGTCAGGGATTCGGTGGCTACACCTTC. The variable domain in full, completed from reference TRBV29-1 and TRBJ1-2, reads SAVISQKPSRDICQRGTSLTIQCQVDSQVTMMFWYRQQPGQSLTLIATANQGSEATYESGFVIDKFPISRPNLTFSTLTVSNMSPEDSSIYLCSVASQGFGGYTFGSGTRLTVV.

The chain has TRBV4-1 and TRBJ1-2; D is undetermined. Trimming removed 1 base from V and 6 bases from J, with 9 bases in between. Germline-derived CDR1 and CDR2 are MGHRA and YSYEKL. There are 13 residues in the CDR3. Written as DNA, the CDR3 is TGCGCCAGCAGCCAAGTATCAGATAATGGCTACACCTTC. As protein: CASSQVSDNGYTF.

The chain recombines TRBV15 with TRBJ2-5; maybe TRBD1 (5 bases). Deletions cut 0 bases from V and 2 bases from J, with 7 bases between. Germline V gene lookup returns CDR1 LNHNV and CDR2 YYDKDF (reference sequence). CDR3 length equals 14 residues. CDR3 sequence reads: CATSREDTQETQYF. CDR3 nucleotide sequence: TGTGCCACCAGCAGAGAGGACACACAAGAGACCCAGTACTTC.